This TCR beta chain originates from a study of blood T cell repertoires in COVID-19. Original data processing: Cell counts per sample came from amplifying reference gene primers. Here immunoSEQ multiplex PCR was the method, and the copy in TCRdb shows in-frame clones only, minus some. D and trimming come from the DNA, and the V and J calls and clone size come from that table. The sample lists about 250,000 clones; approximately 86% were seen once. The V and J ends lost 0 bases and 7 bases respectively, with 12 bases between them. The CDR3 has 14 amino acids. The germline V gene encodes CDR1 SEHNR and CDR2 FQNEAQ (reference sequence). A few counts support this clone.

The source material was peripheral blood. The sequence was obtained from a human donor with COVID-19, enrolled during active disease. The donor label of this sample is uncertain. The gene calls are TRBV7-9 and TRBJ1-2; maybe TRBD1 (6 bases). CDR3 residues: CASSLAIQGSGYTF. For the CDR3, the DNA is TGTGCCAGCAGCTTAGCTATTCAGGGGTCTGGCTACACCTTC.